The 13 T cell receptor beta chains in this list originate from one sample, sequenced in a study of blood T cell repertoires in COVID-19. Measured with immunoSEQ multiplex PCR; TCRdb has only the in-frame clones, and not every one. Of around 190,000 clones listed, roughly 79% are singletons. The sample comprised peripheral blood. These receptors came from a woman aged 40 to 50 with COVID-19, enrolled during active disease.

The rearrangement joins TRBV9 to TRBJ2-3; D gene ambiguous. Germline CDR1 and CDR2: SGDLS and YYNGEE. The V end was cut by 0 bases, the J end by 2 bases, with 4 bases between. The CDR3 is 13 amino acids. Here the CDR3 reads CASSVVNTDTQYF. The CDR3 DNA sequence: TGTGCCAGCAGCGTAGTTAACACAGATACGCAGTATTTT.

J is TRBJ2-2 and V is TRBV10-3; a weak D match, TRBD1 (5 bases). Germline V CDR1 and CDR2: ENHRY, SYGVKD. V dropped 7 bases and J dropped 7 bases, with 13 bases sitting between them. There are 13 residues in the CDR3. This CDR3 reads CAIKGREVGELFF. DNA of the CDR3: TGTGCCATCAAGGGCAGGGAAGTCGGGGAGCTGTTTTTT.

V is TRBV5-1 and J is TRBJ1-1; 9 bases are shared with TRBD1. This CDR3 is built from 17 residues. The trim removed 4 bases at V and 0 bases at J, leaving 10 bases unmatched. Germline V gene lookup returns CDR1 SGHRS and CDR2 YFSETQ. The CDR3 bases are TGCGCCAGCAGCCTAACATACAGGGGGCGTTTGAACACTGAAGCTTTCTTT. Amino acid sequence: CASSLTYRGRLNTEAFF.

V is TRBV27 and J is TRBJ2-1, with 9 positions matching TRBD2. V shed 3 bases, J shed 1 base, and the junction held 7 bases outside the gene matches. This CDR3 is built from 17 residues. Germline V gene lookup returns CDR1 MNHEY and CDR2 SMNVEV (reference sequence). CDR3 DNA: TGTGCCAGCAGTTTCAGCGCGGGAGGGCTATCCTACAATGAGCAGTTCTTC. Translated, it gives CASSFSAGGLSYNEQFF.

The CDR3 sequence: CASRRGPKIRDRDNEQFF. The CDR3, as DNA: TGTGCCAGCAGGAGGGGACCCAAAATCCGGGACAGAGACAATGAGCAGTTCTTC. This rearrangement joins TRBV2 to TRBJ2-1, with 7 bases that match TRBD1. This CDR3 is 18 amino acids long. Germline V lookup: CDR1 SNHLY, CDR2 FYNNEI. Trimming cost V 6 bases and J 5 bases; bases outside gene matches: 19. Complete variable domain (other parts from reference TRBV2 and TRBJ2-1): EPEVTQTPSHQVTQMGQEVILRCVPISNHLYFYWYRQILGQKVEFLVSFYNNEISEKSEIFDDQFSVERPDGSNFTLKIRSTKLEDSAMYFCASRRGPKIRDRDNEQFFGPGTRLTVL.

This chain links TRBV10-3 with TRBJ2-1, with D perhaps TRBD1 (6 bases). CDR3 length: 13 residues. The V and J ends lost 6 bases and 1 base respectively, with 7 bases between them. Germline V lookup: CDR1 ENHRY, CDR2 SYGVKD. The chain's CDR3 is CAIRDRSYNEQFF. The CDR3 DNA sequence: TGTGCCATCAGGGACAGATCCTACAATGAGCAGTTCTTC.

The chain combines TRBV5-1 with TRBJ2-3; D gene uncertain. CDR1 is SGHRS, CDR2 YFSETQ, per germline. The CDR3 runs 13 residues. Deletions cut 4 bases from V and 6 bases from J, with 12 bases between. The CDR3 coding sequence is TGCGCCAGCAGCCCCTCCAGTGTTGATACGCAGTATTTT. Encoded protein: CASSPSSVDTQYF.

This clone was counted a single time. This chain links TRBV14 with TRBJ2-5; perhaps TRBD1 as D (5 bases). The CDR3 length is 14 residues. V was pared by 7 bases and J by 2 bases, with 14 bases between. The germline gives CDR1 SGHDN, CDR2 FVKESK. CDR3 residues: CASNVRGWQETQYF. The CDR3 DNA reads TGTGCCAGCAATGTTAGGGGCTGGCAAGAGACCCAGTACTTC.

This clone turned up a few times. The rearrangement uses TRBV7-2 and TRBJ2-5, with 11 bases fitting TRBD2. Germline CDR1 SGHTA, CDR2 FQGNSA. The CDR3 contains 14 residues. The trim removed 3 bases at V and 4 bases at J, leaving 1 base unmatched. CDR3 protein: CASSFGLAGETQYF. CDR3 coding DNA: TGTGCCAGCAGCTTTGGACTAGCGGGAGAGACCCAGTACTTC.

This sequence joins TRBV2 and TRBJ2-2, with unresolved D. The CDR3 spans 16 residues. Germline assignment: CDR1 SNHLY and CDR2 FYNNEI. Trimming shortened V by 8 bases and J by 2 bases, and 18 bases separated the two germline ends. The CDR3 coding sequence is TGTGCCAGCTCAGTTGGCCCTCAATATAACACCGGGGAGCTGTTTTTT. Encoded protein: CASSVGPQYNTGELFF.

The CDR3 protein is CASSGPSGRAFRTGELFF. The CDR3 DNA follows: TGTGCCAGCAGTGGACCTAGCGGGAGGGCCTTTAGGACCGGGGAGCTGTTTTTT. The genes are TRBV6-1 and TRBJ2-2; 12 positions match TRBD2. The germline gives CDR1 MNHNS, CDR2 SASEGT. The ends lost 4 bases at V and 5 bases at J; junction bases unmatched: 11. The CDR3 covers 18 residues.

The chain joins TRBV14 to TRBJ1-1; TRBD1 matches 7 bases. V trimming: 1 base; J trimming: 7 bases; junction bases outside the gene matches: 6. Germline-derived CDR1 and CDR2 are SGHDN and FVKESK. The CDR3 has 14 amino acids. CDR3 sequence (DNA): TGTGCCAGCAGCCAAGCAAGAGGGGGCAGTGAAGCTTTCTTT. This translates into CASSQARGGSEAFF. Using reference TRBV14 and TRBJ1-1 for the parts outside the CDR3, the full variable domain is EAGVTQFPSHSVIEKGQTVTLRCDPISGHDNLYWYRRVMGKEIKFLLHFVKESKQDESGMPNNRFLAERTGGTYSTLKVQPAELEDSGVYFCASSQARGGSEAFFGQGTRLTVV.

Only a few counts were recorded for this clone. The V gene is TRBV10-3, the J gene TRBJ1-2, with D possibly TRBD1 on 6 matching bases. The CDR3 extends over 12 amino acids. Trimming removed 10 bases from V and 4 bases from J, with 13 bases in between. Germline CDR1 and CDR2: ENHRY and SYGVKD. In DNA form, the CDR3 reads TGTGCCACACAGGGTACGAGCTATGGCTACACCTTC. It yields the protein CATQGTSYGYTF.